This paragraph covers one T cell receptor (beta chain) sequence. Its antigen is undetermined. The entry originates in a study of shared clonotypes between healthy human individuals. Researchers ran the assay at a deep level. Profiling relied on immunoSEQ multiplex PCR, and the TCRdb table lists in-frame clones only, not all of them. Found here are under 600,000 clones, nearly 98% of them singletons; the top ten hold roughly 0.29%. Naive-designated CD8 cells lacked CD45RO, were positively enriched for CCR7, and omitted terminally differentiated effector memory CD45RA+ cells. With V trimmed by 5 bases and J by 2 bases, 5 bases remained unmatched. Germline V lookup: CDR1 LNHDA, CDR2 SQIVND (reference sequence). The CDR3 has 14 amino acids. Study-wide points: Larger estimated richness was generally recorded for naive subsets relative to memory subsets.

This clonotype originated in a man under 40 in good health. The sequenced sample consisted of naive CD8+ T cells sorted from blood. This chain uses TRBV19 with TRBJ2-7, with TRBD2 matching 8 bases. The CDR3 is CASSAGAGAYEQYF. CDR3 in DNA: TGTGCCAGTAGTGCAGGAGCGGGGGCCTACGAGCAGTACTTC.